Included here is one TCR beta chain sequence, with context. The sample comes from a study of control samples from healthy donors and cancer patients. The germline CDR1 and CDR2 sequences are MNHNY and SVGAGI (reference sequence). The V segment lost 0 bases and the J segment 4 bases; nucleotides outside the gene matches: 8. There are 16 residues in the CDR3. TCRdb's table, derived via immunoSEQ multiplex PCR, lists solely in-frame clones and lacks some. This sample carries around 150,000 clones, around 88% of them seen once, and the ten largest clones take 1.5% to 2%. This chain links TRBV6-6 with TRBJ1-2; 7 nucleotides agree with TRBD1. Input material: blood. The clonotype was recovered from a man aged 18 to 35 in good health. This CDR3 is CASSYSDSGGSYGYTF. As DNA, the CDR3 is TGTGCCAGCAGTTACTCGGACTCAGGGGGGAGCTATGGCTACACCTTC.